What follows are 30 T cell receptor beta chains derived from one specimen sequenced in a study of blood T cell repertoires in COVID-19. Using immunoSEQ multiplex PCR, the repertoire was profiled, and TCRdb retains in-frame clones only, with some absent. The repertoire holds 370,000 or so clones, with 80% to 90% as singletons. The sequenced sample consisted of PBMCs or T cells enriched from blood (not recorded which). The receptors originated from a man under 40 who had recovered from COVID-19.

The rearrangement uses TRBV5-5 and TRBJ1-1, with a weak D call TRBD1 (6 bases). V gave up 4 bases and J gave up 0 bases, with 19 bases separating them. Per germline, CDR1 SGHKS and CDR2 YYEKEE (reference sequence). This CDR3 region has 17 residues. Here the CDR3 reads CASSPFGQSFMNTEAFF. The CDR3 nucleotides read TGTGCCAGCAGCCCGTTTGGACAGAGCTTCATGAACACTGAAGCTTTCTTT.

The chain employs TRBV6-5 and TRBJ2-1, with 10 nucleotides matching TRBD2. V trimming: 6 bases; J trimming: 4 bases; junction bases outside the gene matches: 3. Germline lookup yields CDR1 MNHEY and CDR2 SVGAGI. The CDR3 length is 14 residues. The CDR3 is CASRRTSGYNEQFF. Written as DNA, the CDR3 is TGTGCCAGCAGGAGGACTAGCGGATACAATGAGCAGTTCTTC.

The chain uses TRBV19 and TRBJ1-2; TRBD1 matches at 8 bases. V was pared by 7 bases and J by 4 bases, with 14 bases of the junction left unmatched. The CDR3 contains 16 residues. Germline-derived CDR1 and CDR2 are LNHDA and SQIVND (reference sequence). This chain's CDR3 is CASTQAPRQGTYGYTF. The CDR3 nucleotides are TGTGCCAGTACCCAGGCCCCCCGACAGGGGACCTATGGCTACACCTTC.

The V call is TRBV27, the J call TRBJ2-7; TRBD2 matches at 12 bases. Germline V gene data show CDR1 as MNHEY and CDR2 as SMNVEV (reference sequence). The CDR3 loop spans 16 amino acids. J gave up 6 bases and V 6 bases, and 12 bases lay outside the gene matches. Written as DNA, the CDR3 is TGTGCCAGCAGCCGAGAACTAGCGGGGGGCCCCCGCGAGCAGTACTTC. Translation gives CASSRELAGGPREQYF.

The J gene is TRBJ2-1, the V gene TRBV4-2; TRBD2 matches at 8 bases. J gave up 5 bases and V 0 bases, and 3 bases lay outside the gene matches. Germline CDR1 is LGHNA and CDR2 is YNFKEQ. This CDR3 region has 15 residues. The CDR3 DNA is TGTGCCAGCAGCCAAGATGTAGCGGGGAACAATGAGCAGTTCTTC. It is translated as CASSQDVAGNNEQFF.

J is TRBJ2-5 and V is TRBV7-2; TRBD2 matches at 12 bases. This CDR3 region has 16 residues. Germline V CDR1 and CDR2: SGHTA, FQGNSA. Trimming took 5 bases from V and 2 from J; bases not matched to a gene: 6. The CDR3 loop is CASSKRTSGAQETQYF. CDR3 nucleotide sequence: TGTGCCAGCAGCAAAAGGACTAGCGGGGCGCAAGAGACCCAGTACTTC.

This sequence joins TRBV9 and TRBJ1-2; perhaps TRBD1 as D (5 bases). Germline CDR1 reads SGDLS; CDR2 reads YYNGEE. V was trimmed by 7 bases and J by 4 bases, leaving 14 bases between them. The CDR3 covers 13 residues. The CDR3 sequence: CASSSGFGYGYTF. CDR3 nucleotide sequence: TGTGCCAGCTCATCAGGGTTCGGCTATGGCTACACCTTC.

The chain recombines TRBV18 with TRBJ2-3; 7 bases match TRBD1. In germline, CDR1 is KGHSH, CDR2 LQKENI. This CDR3 is built from 15 residues. Trimming at V came to 2 bases and at J to 5 bases, leaving 7 bases not matched to a gene. The CDR3, as DNA: TGTGCCAGCTCACCAGGAAGACAGGGAATAGATACGCAGTATTTT. This gives the protein CASSPGRQGIDTQYF.

This clone was found a few times. This chain uses TRBV7-2 with TRBJ2-7; weak D call: TRBD1 (6 bases). CDR1 and CDR2 (germline): SGHTA, FQGNSA. Trimming pared 3 bases from V and 2 bases from J, leaving 11 bases between. The length of the CDR3 is 14 residues. DNA for the CDR3: TGTGCCAGCAGCTTTACAGGGATGACCTACGAGCAGTACTTC. Amino acids: CASSFTGMTYEQYF.

The CDR3 coding sequence is TGTGCCAGCAGCGCCCAGGGGGCGCAGGGAAACACCATATATTTT. It codes for CASSAQGAQGNTIYF. The chain uses TRBV21-1 and TRBJ1-3; the D call TRBD1 from the table was never checked on the DNA. TRBV21-1 is listed as a pseudogene. CDR3 length: 15 amino acids.

This clone was recorded once. The V gene is TRBV19, the J gene TRBJ1-2; 8 nucleotides align to TRBD1. Germline V gives CDR1 LNHDA, CDR2 SQIVND (reference sequence). The CDR3 has 14 amino acids. V shed 2 bases, J shed 5 bases, and the junction held 4 bases outside the gene matches. CDR3 bases: TGTGCCAGTAGTATACAGAGACAGGGGTATGGCTACACCTTC. It yields the protein CASSIQRQGYGYTF.

The rearrangement links TRBV5-1 to TRBJ1-2; TRBD1 is a possible D gene (5 bases). Germline V CDR1 and CDR2: SGHRS, YFSETQ. V was pared by 4 bases and J by 6 bases, with 25 bases between. The length of the CDR3 is 17 residues. The CDR3 DNA reads as TGCGCCAGCAGCATAGGGGACTATTTAGGGCGTCCTGATGGCTACACCTTC. Protein: CASSIGDYLGRPDGYTF.

A few counts support this clone. The chain is built from TRBV7-2 and TRBJ1-5, with TRBD1 matching over 8 bases. The CDR3 covers 14 residues. Germline lookup yields CDR1 SGHTA and CDR2 FQGNSA. Trimming took 3 bases from V and 6 from J; bases not matched to a gene: 4. The CDR3, as DNA: TGTGCCAGCAGCTTGGACAGGGTAGGTCAGCCCCAGCATTTT. This encodes CASSLDRVGQPQHF.

The chain has TRBV6-5 and TRBJ1-5, with TRBD1 matching 7 bases. The V and J ends lost 5 bases and 5 bases, in that order; junction bases with no gene match: 6. The V gene's germline CDR1 is MNHEY and CDR2 SVGAGI. This CDR3 contains 14 residues. The CDR3, as DNA: TGTGCCAGCAGTCCCAACAGGGGTGATCAGCCCCAGCATTTT. Its translation: CASSPNRGDQPQHF.

This rearrangement joins TRBV7-2 to TRBJ1-1, with D unclear. Germline V CDR1 and CDR2: SGHTA, FQGNSA. V lost 3 bases and J lost 0, with 14 bases in between. CDR3 length: 16 amino acids. The CDR3 sequence: CASSFDIGVLNTEAFF. Written as DNA, the CDR3 is TGTGCCAGCAGCTTTGATATCGGGGTACTGAACACTGAAGCTTTCTTT. The whole variable domain, remainder taken from reference TRBV7-2 and TRBJ1-1, is GAGVSQSPSNKVTEKGKDVELRCDPISGHTALYWYRQSLGQGLEFLIYFQGNSAPDKSGLPSDRFSAERTGGSVSTLTIQRTQQEDSAVYLCASSFDIGVLNTEAFFGQGTRLTVV.

This chain connects TRBV7-2 to TRBJ1-4, with D tentatively TRBD1 (5 bases). Per germline, CDR1 SGHTA and CDR2 FQGNSA. The length of the CDR3 is 16 residues. V was shortened by 2 bases and J by 2 bases, with 12 bases between the two germline ends. In DNA, the CDR3 is TGTGCCAGCAGCTTATCAGGGATGTACACTAATGAAAAACTGTTTTTT. Translating gives CASSLSGMYTNEKLFF.

J is TRBJ1-4 and V is TRBV27; possibly TRBD1 for D (6 bases). The CDR3 is made up of 14 amino acids. Trimming took off 6 bases at V and 2 bases at J, with 10 bases between the two ends. From germline, CDR1 is MNHEY and CDR2 SMNVEV (reference sequence). The CDR3 sequence: CASRQGLTNEKLFF. The CDR3 region has the DNA TGTGCCAGCAGACAGGGTCTTACTAATGAAAAACTGTTTTTT.

J is TRBJ1-2 and V is TRBV6-5; no definite D call. The ends were cut back, 5 bases at V and 3 bases at J, with 10 bases in the middle. Germline V gives CDR1 MNHEY, CDR2 SVGAGI. The CDR3 spans 13 residues. The CDR3 nucleotides read TGTGCCAGCAGTAACGACGGGTACTATGGCTACACCTTC. This encodes CASSNDGYYGYTF.

In its sample, this clone was seen once. CDR3 DNA: TGTGCCTGGAGCGAGGGCGGCAATCAGCCCCAGCATTTT. This codes for CAWSEGGNQPQHF. The chain joins TRBV30 to TRBJ1-5; D gene uncertain. This CDR3 contains 13 residues. CDR1 is GTSNPN, CDR2 SVGIG, per germline (reference sequence). V lost 3 bases and J 2 bases, leaving 8 bases between the germline ends.

This clone has just a few counts. The chain joins TRBV6-1 to TRBJ1-3, with D uncertain. The CDR3 sequence is 13 residues long. V was pared by 3 bases and J by 2 bases, with 5 bases between. CDR1 MNHNS and CDR2 SASEGT come from the germline V gene. The CDR3 reads CASSDRAGNTIYF. The CDR3 nucleotides read TGTGCCAGCAGTGACCGGGCTGGAAACACCATATATTTT.

V and J are TRBV7-9 and TRBJ1-4; no clear D gene. Trimming shortened V by 6 bases and J by 8 bases, and 19 bases separated the two germline ends. This CDR3 spans 15 amino acids. CDR1 and CDR2 from the germline V gene are SEHNR and FQNEAQ (reference sequence). This CDR3 is CASSDNGERGEKLFF. In nucleotides, the CDR3 is TGTGCCAGCAGTGACAACGGGGAAAGAGGGGAAAAACTGTTTTTT.

The chain is built from TRBV4-1 and TRBJ2-4; D remains ambiguous. Germline V gene sequence: CDR1 MGHRA, CDR2 YSYEKL. V gave up 1 base and J gave up 1 base, with 17 bases separating them. There are 18 residues in the CDR3. The CDR3, as DNA: TGCGCCAGCAGCCAAGTTCTAGAATTGACTGCCGCCAAAAACATTCAGTACTTC. This translates into CASSQVLELTAAKNIQYF.

This sequence joins TRBV9 and TRBJ2-5; the match to TRBD2 covers 8 bases. V shed 2 bases and J 1 base; nucleotides not matched to a gene: 4. The CDR3 sequence is 15 residues long. Germline CDR1 reads SGDLS; CDR2 reads YYNGEE. CDR3 amino acids: CASSVFAGGQETQYF. In nucleotides, the CDR3 is TGTGCCAGCAGCGTCTTTGCGGGGGGCCAAGAGACCCAGTACTTC.

This clone came up once. The CDR3 DNA sequence: TGTGCCAGCAGCTTAAGTACAGGGAGAGAGACCCAGTACTTC. Translating it yields CASSLSTGRETQYF. The chain recombines TRBV7-2 with TRBJ2-5; D possibly corresponds to TRBD1 (6 bases). Trimming cost V 2 bases and J 4 bases, with 11 bases left between them. This CDR3 is built from 14 residues. Per germline, CDR1 SGHTA and CDR2 FQGNSA.

This clone was picked up one time. This chain links TRBV10-3 with TRBJ2-7, with D perhaps TRBD1 (6 bases). V lost 0 bases and J 3 bases, leaving 9 bases between the germline ends. The V gene's germline CDR1 is ENHRY and CDR2 SYGVKD. This CDR3 is 14 amino acids long. The CDR3, as DNA: TGTGCCATCAGTGAGTCCCCGGACAGCTACGAGCAGTACTTC. It translates to CAISESPDSYEQYF.

The chain is built from TRBV19 and TRBJ2-2; TRBD2 matches at 7 bases. V was clipped by 7 bases and J by 5 bases; unmatched bases: 1. The germline gives CDR1 LNHDA, CDR2 SQIVND (reference sequence). The CDR3 is made up of 12 amino acids. In nucleotides, the CDR3 is TGTGCCAGTACAGCGGGGACCGGGGAGCTGTTTTTT. It encodes CASTAGTGELFF.

This sequence joins TRBV19 and TRBJ1-4; D uncertain. V was pared by 4 bases and J by 4 bases, with 7 bases between. This CDR3 comprises 13 residues. CDR1 is LNHDA and CDR2 is SQIVND in the germline V gene (reference sequence). The CDR3 DNA reads as TGTGCCAGTAGTAGGCAGGTTAATGAAAAACTGTTTTTT. This gives the protein CASSRQVNEKLFF. The whole variable domain, remainder taken from reference TRBV19 and TRBJ1-4, is DGGITQSPKYLFRKEGQNVTLSCEQNLNHDAMYWYRQDPGQGLRLIYYSQIVNDFQKGDIAEGYSVSREKKESFPLTVTSAQKNPTAFYLCASSRQVNEKLFFGSGTQLSVL.

CDR3 bases: TGTGCCAGCAGCTGGACAGGGGCGGACACTGAAGCTTTCTTT. Its protein product is CASSWTGADTEAFF. This chain links TRBV7-2 with TRBJ1-1; 9 bases match TRBD1. Germline V gives CDR1 SGHTA, CDR2 FQGNSA. The CDR3 has 14 residues. The ends lost 4 bases at V and 3 bases at J; junction bases unmatched: 3.

This rearrangement joins TRBV4-1 to TRBJ1-2; 8 positions match TRBD1. There are 15 residues in the CDR3. Trimming cost V 1 base and J 4 bases; bases outside gene matches: 5. CDR1 and CDR2 from the germline V gene are MGHRA and YSYEKL. This CDR3 reads CASSQVTGASYGYTF. The DNA of the CDR3 is TGCGCCAGCAGCCAAGTGACAGGGGCCAGCTATGGCTACACCTTC.

The V and J genes are TRBV30 and TRBJ1-5; D might be TRBD1 (6 bases). The CDR3 length is 13 residues. Germline CDR1 GTSNPN, CDR2 SVGIG (reference sequence). The germline V and J ends were trimmed by 5 bases and 2 bases, with 10 bases remaining between them. CDR3 in amino acids: CAWARTGNQPQHF. CDR3 nucleotides: TGTGCCTGGGCGAGGACAGGCAATCAGCCCCAGCATTTT. The full variable domain, in which reference TRBV30 and TRBJ1-5 provide the parts outside the CDR3, is SQTIHQWPATLVQPVGSPLSLECTVEGTSNPNLYWYRQAAGRGLQLLFYSVGIGQISSEVPQNLSASRPQDRQFILSSKKLLLSDSGFYLCAWARTGNQPQHFGDGTRLSIL.